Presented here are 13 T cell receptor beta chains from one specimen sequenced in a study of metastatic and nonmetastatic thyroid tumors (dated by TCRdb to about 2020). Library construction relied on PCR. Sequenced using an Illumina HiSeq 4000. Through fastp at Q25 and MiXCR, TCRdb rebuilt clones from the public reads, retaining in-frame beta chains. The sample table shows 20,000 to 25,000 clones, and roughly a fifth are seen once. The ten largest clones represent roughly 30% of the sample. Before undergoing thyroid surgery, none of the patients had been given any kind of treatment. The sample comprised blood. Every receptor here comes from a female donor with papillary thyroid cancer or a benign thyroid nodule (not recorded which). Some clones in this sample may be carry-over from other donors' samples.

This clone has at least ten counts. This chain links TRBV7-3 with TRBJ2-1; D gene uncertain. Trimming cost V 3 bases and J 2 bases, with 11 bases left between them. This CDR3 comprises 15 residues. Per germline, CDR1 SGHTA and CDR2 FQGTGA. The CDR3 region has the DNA TGTGCCAGCAGCTTGGGTAGGGCCCCCTACAATGAGCAGTTCTTC. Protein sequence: CASSLGRAPYNEQFF. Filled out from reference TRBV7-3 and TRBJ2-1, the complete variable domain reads GAGVSQTPSNKVTEKGKYVELRCDPISGHTALYWYRQSLGQGPEFLIYFQGTGAADDSGLPNDRFFAVRPEGSVSTLKIQRTERGDSAVYLCASSLGRAPYNEQFFGPGTRLTVL.

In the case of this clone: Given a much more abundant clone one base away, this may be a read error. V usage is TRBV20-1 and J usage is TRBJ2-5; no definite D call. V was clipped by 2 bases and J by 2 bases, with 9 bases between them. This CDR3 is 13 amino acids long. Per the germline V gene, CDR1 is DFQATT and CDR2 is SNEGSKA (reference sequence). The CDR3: CSARYTFQETQYF. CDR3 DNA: TGCAGTGCTAGATATACCTTTCAAGAGACCCAGTACTTC.

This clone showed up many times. The CDR3 spells CASSPRASGGLLFF. As DNA, the CDR3 is TGTGCCAGCTCACCACGGGCATCGGGCGGACTTCTGTTCTTC. The chain recombines TRBV18 with TRBJ2-1, with D maybe TRBD2 (5 bases). Germline CDR1 is KGHSH and CDR2 is LQKENI. V lost 1 base and J 15 bases, leaving 19 bases between the germline ends. The CDR3 length is 14 residues.

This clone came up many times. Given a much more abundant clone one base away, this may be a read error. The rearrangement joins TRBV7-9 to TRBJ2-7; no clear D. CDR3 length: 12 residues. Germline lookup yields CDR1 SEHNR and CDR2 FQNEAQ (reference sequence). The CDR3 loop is CASSFTTYGQYF. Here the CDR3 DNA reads TGTGCCAGCAGCTTCACCACCTACGGGCAGTACTTC.

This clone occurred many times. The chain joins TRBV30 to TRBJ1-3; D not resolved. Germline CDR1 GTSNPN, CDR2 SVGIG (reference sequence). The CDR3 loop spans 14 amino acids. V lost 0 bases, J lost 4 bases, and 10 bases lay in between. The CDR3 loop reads CAWSVAGLGNTIYF. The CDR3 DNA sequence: TGTGCCTGGAGTGTAGCCGGGTTGGGAAACACCATATATTTT.

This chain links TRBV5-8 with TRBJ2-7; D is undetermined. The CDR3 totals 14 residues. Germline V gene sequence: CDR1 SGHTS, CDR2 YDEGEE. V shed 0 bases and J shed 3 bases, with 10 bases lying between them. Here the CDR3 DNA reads TGTGCCAGCAGCTTGGCCTACGGATACTACGAGCAGTACTTC. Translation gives CASSLAYGYYEQYF.

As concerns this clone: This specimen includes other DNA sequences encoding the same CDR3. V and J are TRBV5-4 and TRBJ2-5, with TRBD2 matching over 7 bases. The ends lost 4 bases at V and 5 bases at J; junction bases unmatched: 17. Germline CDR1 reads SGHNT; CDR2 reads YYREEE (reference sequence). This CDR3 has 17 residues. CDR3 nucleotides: TGTGCCAGCAGCAAGGGACTGGCGGGAGTTCAGTCGGAGACCCAGTACTTC. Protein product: CASSKGLAGVQSETQYF.

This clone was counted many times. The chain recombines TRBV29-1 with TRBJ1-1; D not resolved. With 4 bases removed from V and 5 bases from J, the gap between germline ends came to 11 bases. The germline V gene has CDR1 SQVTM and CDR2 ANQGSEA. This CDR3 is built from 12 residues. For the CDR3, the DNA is TGCAGCGTTGTGAGGACGTCAACTGAAGCTTTCTTT. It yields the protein CSVVRTSTEAFF.

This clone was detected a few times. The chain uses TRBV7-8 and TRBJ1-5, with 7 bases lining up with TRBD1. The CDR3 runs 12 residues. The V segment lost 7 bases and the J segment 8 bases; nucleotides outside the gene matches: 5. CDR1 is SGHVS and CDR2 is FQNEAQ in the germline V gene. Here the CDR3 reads CASKTGNKPQHF. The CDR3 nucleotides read TGTGCCAGCAAGACAGGGAATAAGCCCCAGCATTTT.

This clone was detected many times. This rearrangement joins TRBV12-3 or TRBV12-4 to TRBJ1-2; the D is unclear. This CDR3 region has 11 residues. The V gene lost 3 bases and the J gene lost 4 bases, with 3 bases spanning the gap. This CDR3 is CASSLSYGYTF. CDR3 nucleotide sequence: TGTGCCAGCAGTTTGTCCTATGGCTACACCTTC.

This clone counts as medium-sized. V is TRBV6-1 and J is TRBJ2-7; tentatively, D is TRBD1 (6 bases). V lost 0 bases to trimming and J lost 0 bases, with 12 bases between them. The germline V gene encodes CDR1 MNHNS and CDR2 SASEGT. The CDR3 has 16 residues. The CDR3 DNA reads TGTGCCAGCAGTGAAGCGGGGGCTATTTCCTCCTACGAGCAGTACTTC. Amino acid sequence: CASSEAGAISSYEQYF.

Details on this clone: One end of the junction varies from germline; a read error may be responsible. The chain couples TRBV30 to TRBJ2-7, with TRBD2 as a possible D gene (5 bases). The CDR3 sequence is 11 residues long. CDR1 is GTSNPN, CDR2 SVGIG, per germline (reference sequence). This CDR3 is CAWNLGYERYF. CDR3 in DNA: TGTGCCTGGAATTTAGGCTACGAGCGGTACTTT.

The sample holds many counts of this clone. The CDR3 bases are TGTGCCTGGCTCTCGTGGGACAGGGGGTTGGATGGCTACACCTTC. It codes for CAWLSWDRGLDGYTF. J is TRBJ1-2 and V is TRBV30, with 11 positions matching TRBD1. Per germline, CDR1 GTSNPN and CDR2 SVGIG (reference sequence). Trimming took 5 bases from V and 6 from J; bases not matched to a gene: 11. This CDR3 is built from 15 residues.